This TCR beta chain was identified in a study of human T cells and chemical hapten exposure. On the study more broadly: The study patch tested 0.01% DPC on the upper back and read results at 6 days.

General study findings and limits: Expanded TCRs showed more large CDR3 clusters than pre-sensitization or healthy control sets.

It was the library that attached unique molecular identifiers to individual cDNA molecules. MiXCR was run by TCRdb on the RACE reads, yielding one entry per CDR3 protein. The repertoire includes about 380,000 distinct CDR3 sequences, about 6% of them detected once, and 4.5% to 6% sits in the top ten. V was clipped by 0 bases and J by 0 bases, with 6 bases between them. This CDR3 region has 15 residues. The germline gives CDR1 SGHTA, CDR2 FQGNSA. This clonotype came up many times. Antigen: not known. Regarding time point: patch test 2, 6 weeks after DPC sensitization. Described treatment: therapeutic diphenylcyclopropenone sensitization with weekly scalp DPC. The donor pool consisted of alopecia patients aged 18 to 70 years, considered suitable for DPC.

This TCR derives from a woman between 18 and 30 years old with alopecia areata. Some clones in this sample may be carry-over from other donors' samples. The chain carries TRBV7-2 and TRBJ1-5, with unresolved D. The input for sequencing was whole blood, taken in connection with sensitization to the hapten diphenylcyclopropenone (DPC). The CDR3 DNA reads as TGTGCCAGCAGCTTAGCCGGGATTAGCAATCAGCCCCAGCATTTT. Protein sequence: CASSLAGISNQPQHF.